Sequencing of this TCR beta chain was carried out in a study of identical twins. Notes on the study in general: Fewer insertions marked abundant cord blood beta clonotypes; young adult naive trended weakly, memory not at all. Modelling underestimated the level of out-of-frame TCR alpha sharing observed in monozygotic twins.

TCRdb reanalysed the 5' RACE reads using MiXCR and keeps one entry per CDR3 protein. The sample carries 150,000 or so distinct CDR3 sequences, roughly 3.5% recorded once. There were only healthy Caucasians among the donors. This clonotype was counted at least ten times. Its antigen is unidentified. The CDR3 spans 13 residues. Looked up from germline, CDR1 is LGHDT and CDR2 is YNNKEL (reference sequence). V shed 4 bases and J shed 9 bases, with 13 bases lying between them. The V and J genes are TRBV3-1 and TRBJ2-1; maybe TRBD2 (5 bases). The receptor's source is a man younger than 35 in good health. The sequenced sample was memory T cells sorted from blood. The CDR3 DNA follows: TGTGCCAGCAGCCTCGCGCAAGGGAGTGAGCAGTTCTTC. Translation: CASSLAQGSEQFF.